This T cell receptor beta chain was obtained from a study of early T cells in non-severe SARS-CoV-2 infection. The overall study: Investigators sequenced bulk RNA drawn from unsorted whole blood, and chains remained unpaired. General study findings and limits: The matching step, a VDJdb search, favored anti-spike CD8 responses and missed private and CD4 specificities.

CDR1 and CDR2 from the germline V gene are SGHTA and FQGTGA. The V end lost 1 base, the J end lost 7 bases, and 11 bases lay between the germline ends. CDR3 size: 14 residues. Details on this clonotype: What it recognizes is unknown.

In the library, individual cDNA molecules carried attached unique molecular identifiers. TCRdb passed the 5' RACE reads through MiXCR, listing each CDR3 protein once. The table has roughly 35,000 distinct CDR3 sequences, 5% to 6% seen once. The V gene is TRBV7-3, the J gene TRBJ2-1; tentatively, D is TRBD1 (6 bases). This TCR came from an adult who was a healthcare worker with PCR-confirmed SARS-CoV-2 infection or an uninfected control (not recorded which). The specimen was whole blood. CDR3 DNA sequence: TGTGCCAGCAGCTTAATCGGGACAACTAATGAGCAGTTCTTC. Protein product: CASSLIGTTNEQFF.